This TCR beta chain came from a study of human T cells and chemical hapten exposure. Study context: For sensitization, 2% DPC was applied to a 2 cm by 2 cm patch of upper inner arm skin.

The time point is: patch test 2, 6 weeks after DPC sensitization. Treatment in this sample: therapeutic diphenylcyclopropenone sensitization with weekly scalp DPC. Study-wide results and caveats: With patch test score, the counts of PT1 expanded TCRs showed a positive correlation.

MiXCR, applied by TCRdb to the RACE reads, yields one record per CDR3 protein. The sample comprises some 71,000 distinct CDR3 sequences, about a tenth of which are singletons, and around 7% rests with the top ten. V shed 4 bases and J shed 6 bases, with 12 bases lying between them. Per the germline V gene, CDR1 is SGHKS and CDR2 is YYEKEE (reference sequence). CDR3 size: 13 residues. This clonotype was seen at least ten times. Antigen specificity is unknown. This clonotype was sampled from a woman aged 50 to 60 with alopecia areata. Some clones in this sample may be carry-over from other donors' samples. The material sequenced was whole blood, taken in connection with sensitization to the hapten diphenylcyclopropenone (DPC). The chain links TRBV5-5 to TRBJ2-3, with D possibly TRBD2 on 6 matching bases. CDR3 loop: CASSLAPGDTQYF. The CDR3 nucleotides read TGTGCCAGCAGCCTAGCGCCGGGGGATACGCAGTATTTT.